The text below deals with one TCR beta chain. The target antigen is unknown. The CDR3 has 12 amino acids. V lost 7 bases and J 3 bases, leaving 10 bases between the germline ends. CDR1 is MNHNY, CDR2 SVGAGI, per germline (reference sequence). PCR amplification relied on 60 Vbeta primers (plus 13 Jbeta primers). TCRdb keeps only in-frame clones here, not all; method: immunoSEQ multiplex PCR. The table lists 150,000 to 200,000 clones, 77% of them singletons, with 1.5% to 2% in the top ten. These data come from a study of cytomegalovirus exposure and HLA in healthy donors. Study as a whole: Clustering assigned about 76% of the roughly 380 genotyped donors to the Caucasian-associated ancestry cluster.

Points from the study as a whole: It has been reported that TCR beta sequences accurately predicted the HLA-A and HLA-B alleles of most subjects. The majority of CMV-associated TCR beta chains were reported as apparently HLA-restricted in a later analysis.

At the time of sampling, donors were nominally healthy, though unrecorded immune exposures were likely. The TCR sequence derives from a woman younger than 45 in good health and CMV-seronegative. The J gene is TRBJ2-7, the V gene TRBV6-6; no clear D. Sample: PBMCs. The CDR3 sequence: CASKEFGYEQYF. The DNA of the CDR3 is TGTGCCAGCAAAGAGTTCGGCTACGAGCAGTACTTC.